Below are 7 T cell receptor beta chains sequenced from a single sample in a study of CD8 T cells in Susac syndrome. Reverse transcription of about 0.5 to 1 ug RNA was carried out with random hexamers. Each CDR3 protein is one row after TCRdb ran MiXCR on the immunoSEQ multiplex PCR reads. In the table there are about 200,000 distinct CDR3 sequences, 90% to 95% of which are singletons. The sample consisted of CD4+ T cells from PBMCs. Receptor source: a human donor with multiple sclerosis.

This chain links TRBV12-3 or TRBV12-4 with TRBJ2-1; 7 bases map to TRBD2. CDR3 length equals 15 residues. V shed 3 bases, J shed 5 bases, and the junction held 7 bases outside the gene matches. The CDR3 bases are TGTGCCAGCAGTTTTTGGCGGGAGATGGACAATGAGCAGTTCTTC. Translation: CASSFWREMDNEQFF.

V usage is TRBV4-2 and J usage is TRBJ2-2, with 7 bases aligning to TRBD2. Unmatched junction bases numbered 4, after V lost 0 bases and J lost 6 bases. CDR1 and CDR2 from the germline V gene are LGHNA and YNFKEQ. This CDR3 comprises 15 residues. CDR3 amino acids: CASSQEVGGPGELFF. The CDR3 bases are TGTGCCAGCAGCCAAGAAGTGGGAGGGCCCGGGGAGCTGTTTTTT.

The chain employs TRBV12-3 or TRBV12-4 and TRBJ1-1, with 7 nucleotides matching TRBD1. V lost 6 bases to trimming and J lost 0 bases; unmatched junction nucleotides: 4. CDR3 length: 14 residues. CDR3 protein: CASRTGSMNTEAFF. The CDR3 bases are TGTGCCAGCAGGACAGGGAGCATGAACACTGAAGCTTTCTTT.

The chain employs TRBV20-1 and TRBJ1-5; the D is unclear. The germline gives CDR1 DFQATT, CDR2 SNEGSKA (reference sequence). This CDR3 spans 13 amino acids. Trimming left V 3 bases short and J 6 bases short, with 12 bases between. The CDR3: CSASQSGIQPQHF. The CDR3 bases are TGCAGTGCTAGCCAGTCGGGAATTCAGCCCCAGCATTTT.

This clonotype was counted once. The CDR3 region is CAWRGYAEAFF. The CDR3 DNA is TGTGCCTGGAGAGGGTACGCTGAAGCTTTCTTT. The chain combines TRBV30 with TRBJ1-1; D not certain. CDR1 is GTSNPN, CDR2 SVGIG, per germline (reference sequence). The CDR3 loop spans 11 amino acids. The germline V and J ends were trimmed by 3 bases and 6 bases, with 8 bases remaining between them.

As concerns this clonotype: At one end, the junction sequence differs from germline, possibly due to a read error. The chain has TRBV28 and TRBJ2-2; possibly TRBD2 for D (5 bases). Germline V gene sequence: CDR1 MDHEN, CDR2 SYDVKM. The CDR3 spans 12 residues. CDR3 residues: CASSRRTGEPFF. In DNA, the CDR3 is TGTGCCAGCAGTCGCCGCACCGGGGAGCCGTTTTTT.

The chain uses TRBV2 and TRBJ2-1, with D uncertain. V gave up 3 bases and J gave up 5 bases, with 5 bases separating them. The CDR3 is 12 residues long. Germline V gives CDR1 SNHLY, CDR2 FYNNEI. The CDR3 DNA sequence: TGTGCCAGCAGTGACGGTAACAATGAGCAGTTCTTC. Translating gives CASSDGNNEQFF.